The sequence of this T cell receptor (beta chain) was determined in a study of blood T cells in healthy people across ages. General study findings and limits: Nothing was known about donor CMV status, and this possibly confounded expanded clonotype changes.

Alongside a J-beta primer mix, a sample-barcoded 5' primer served in a second PCR lasting about 7 to 11 cycles. A single record per CDR3 protein comes from TCRdb applying MiXCR to the 5' RACE reads. The table shows some 1.8 million distinct CDR3 sequences, with about 39% occurring only once. In this sample, this clonotype turned up a few times. Its target is unknown. Each of the donors had around 10 milliliters of peripheral blood drawn into EDTA-treated Vacutainer tubes. The CDR3 has 15 amino acids. Germline V gene lookup returns CDR1 LGHNA and CDR2 YNFKEQ. V lost 0 bases to trimming and J lost 4 bases; unmatched junction nucleotides: 2.

This chain joins TRBV4-2 and TRBJ2-3; 9 nucleotides agree with TRBD2. The sequence derives from a human donor in good health. Sequencing was performed on blood. CDR3: CASSQEGLAADTQYF. CDR3 in DNA: TGTGCCAGCAGCCAAGAGGGACTAGCCGCAGATACGCAGTATTTT.